These 4 T cell receptor beta chains came from one sample sequenced in a study of blood T cells in healthy people across ages. Combining a sample-barcoded 5' primer with a J-beta primer mix, a second PCR ran for 7 to 11 cycles. TCRdb redid the calling of the 5' RACE reads with MiXCR, one entry per CDR3 protein. The sample has 1,500,000 or so distinct CDR3 sequences, roughly 64% seen once; the top ten hold 5.5% to 8%. Source material: blood. These receptors all come from a man younger than 30 in good health.

The chain employs TRBV3-1 and TRBJ2-3; a possible D gene is TRBD1 (6 bases). Germline lookup yields CDR1 LGHDT and CDR2 YNNKEL (reference sequence). Deletions cut 1 base from V and 8 bases from J, with 13 bases between. The CDR3 consists of 14 residues. The CDR3: CASSQGDIESTQYF. The DNA for the CDR3 is TGTGCCAGCAGCCAAGGGGACATCGAGTCTACGCAGTATTTT.

The J gene is TRBJ2-3, the V gene TRBV10-3, with D perhaps matching TRBD2 (7 bases). The CDR3 is 16 amino acids. Trimming left V 3 bases short and J 2 bases short, with 15 bases between. CDR1 and CDR2 from the germline V gene are ENHRY and SYGVKD. The CDR3 region is CAISEGRGGNTDTQYF. DNA for the CDR3: TGTGCCATCAGTGAAGGTCGCGGGGGCAACACAGATACGCAGTATTTT.

This clonotype showed up just once. The chain employs TRBV4-1 and TRBJ2-5; D not resolved. TRBJ2-7 explains the end of the DNA better; the J call may be wrong. This CDR3 has 15 residues. The germline V gene has CDR1 MGHRA and CDR2 YSYEKL. This CDR3 reads CASSQEFGYHDEQYF. The CDR3 DNA is TGCGCCAGCAGCCAAGAATTCGGATACCATGACGAGCAGTACTTC.

The chain has TRBV19 and TRBJ2-1; D perhaps matches TRBD2 (5 bases). V was shortened by 9 bases and J by 5 bases, with 20 bases between the two germline ends. Germline lookup yields CDR1 LNHDA and CDR2 SQIVND (reference sequence). The CDR3 consists of 15 residues. The CDR3 coding sequence is TGTGCCAGCAGCCGAGGCGCGGGCCGGAACAATGAGCAGTTCTTC. This gives the protein CASSRGAGRNNEQFF.